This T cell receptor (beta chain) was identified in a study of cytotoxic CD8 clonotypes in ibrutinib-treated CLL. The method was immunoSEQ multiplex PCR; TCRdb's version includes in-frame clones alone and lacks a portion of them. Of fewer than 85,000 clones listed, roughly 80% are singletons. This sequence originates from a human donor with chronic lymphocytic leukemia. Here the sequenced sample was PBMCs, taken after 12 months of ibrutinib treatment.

The CDR3 region is CASSHSGASSYEQYF. CDR3 nucleotides: TGCGCCAGCAGCCACTCAGGGGCCAGCTCCTACGAGCAGTACTTC. J is TRBJ2-7 and V is TRBV4-3; tentatively, D is TRBD1 (6 bases). The germline V gene has CDR1 LGHNA and CDR2 YSLEER. This CDR3 is built from 15 residues. Deletions cut 3 bases from V and 0 bases from J, with 12 bases between.